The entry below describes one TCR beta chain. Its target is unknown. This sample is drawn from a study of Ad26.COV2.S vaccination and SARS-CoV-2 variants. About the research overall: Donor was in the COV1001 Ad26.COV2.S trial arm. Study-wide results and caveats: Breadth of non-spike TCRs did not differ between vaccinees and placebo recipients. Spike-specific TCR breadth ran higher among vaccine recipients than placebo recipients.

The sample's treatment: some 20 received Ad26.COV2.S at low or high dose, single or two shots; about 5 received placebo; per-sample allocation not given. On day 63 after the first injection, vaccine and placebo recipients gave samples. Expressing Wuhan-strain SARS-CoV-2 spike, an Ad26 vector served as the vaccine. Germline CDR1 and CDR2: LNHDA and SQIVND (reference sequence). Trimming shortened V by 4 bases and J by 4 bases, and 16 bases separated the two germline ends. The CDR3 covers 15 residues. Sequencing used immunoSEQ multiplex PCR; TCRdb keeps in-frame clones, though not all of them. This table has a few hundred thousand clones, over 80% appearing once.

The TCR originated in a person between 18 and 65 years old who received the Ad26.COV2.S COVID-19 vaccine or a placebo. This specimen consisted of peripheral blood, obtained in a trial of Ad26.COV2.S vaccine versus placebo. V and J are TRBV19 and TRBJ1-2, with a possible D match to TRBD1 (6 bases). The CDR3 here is CASSKGTGTPYGYTF. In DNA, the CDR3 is TGTGCCAGTAGTAAAGGGACCGGGACACCCTATGGCTACACCTTC.